This section outlines one T cell receptor (beta chain) sequence together with its context. Its antigen is unidentified. CDR1 is SGHRS and CDR2 is YFSETQ in the germline V gene. V was trimmed by 8 bases and J by 3 bases, leaving 20 bases between them. The CDR3 extends over 15 amino acids. The sample comes from a study of CD8 T cells in ankylosing spondylitis. General study findings and limits: One TCR beta motif, made up of seven to nine highly homologous variants, appeared characteristic of ankylosing spondylitis blood. Disease-linked clones bore a CD8+ phenotype and were relatively rare in peripheral blood. In ankylosing spondylitis patients, matched synovial fluid reportedly showed significant enrichment of disease-linked clones.

Molecular-barcoded quantitative 5'-RACE produced these TCR beta libraries. TCRdb re-derived calls from the 5' RACE reads in MiXCR, one entry per CDR3 protein. The table lists about 420,000 distinct CDR3 sequences, about 20% of them singletons. The source material was blood, either unsorted or a sorted T cell fraction (not recorded which). The rearrangement links TRBV5-1 to TRBJ2-5, with a weak D call TRBD2 (6 bases). This TCR was recovered from a male donor with ankylosing spondylitis. CDR3 nucleotide sequence: TGCGCCAGTAGCCGTGATAGCGGTGACGAAGAGACCCAGTACTTC. Translation: CASSRDSGDEETQYF.